One and the same sample provided the 8 T cell receptor beta chains below, sequenced in a study of T cell responses to AZD1222 COVID-19 vaccine. Repertoires were generated with immunoSEQ multiplex PCR, while TCRdb's copy carries only in-frame clones and drops some. The sample includes approximately 90,000 clones, 85% to 90% of them seen just once. The sequencing used peripheral blood, collected on day 0 of AZD1222 vaccination. These receptors were taken from an adult in good health.

The chain carries TRBV19 and TRBJ1-5; D may be TRBD1 (6 bases). The CDR3 contains 15 residues. Trimming took off 5 bases at V and 2 bases at J, with 13 bases between the two ends. Germline V CDR1 and CDR2: LNHDA, SQIVND (reference sequence). The CDR3 region has the DNA TGTGCCAGTAGTCACCCAGGGGAGCGCAATCAGCCCCAGCATTTT. Translation gives CASSHPGERNQPQHF.

V usage is TRBV5-4 and J usage is TRBJ2-2; 10 bases match TRBD1. Looked up from germline, CDR1 is SGHNT and CDR2 is YYREEE (reference sequence). V shed 4 bases and J 1 base; nucleotides not matched to a gene: 7. This CDR3 is 17 amino acids long. CDR3 amino acids: CASSQMDRGWNTGELFF. In nucleotides, the CDR3 is TGTGCCAGCAGCCAAATGGACAGGGGGTGGAACACCGGGGAGCTGTTTTTT.

The CDR3 sequence is CASSPWGQGESPLHF. The DNA of the CDR3 is TGCGCCAGCAGCCCCTGGGGACAGGGAGAATCACCCCTCCACTTT. The chain couples TRBV4-1 to TRBJ1-6; 9 nucleotides match TRBD1. This CDR3 is 15 amino acids long. After removal of 4 bases from V and 10 bases from J, the junction contained 8 bases not matched to a gene. Germline-derived CDR1 and CDR2 are MGHRA and YSYEKL.

The CDR3 sequence is CASSPAGGGTEAFF. In nucleotides, the CDR3 is TGTGCCAGCAGCCCAGCGGGGGGGGGCACTGAAGCTTTCTTT. This rearrangement joins TRBV28 to TRBJ1-1, with D maybe TRBD1 (5 bases). Trimming pared 6 bases from V and 4 bases from J, leaving 15 bases between. CDR1 MDHEN and CDR2 SYDVKM come from the germline V gene. This CDR3 region has 14 residues. The full variable domain, completed using reference TRBV28 and TRBJ1-1, is DVKVTQSSRYLVKRTGEKVFLECVQDMDHENMFWYRQDPGLGLRLIYFSYDVKMKEKGDIPEGYSVSREKKERFSLILESASTNQTSMYLCASSPAGGGTEAFFGQGTRLTVV.

The chain uses TRBV3-1 (or the pseudogene TRBV3-2) and TRBJ1-5, with 10 bases lining up with TRBD1. The CDR3 is 16 amino acids. Germline CDR1 reads LGHDT; CDR2 reads YNNKEL (reference sequence). V lost 3 bases to trimming and J lost 6 bases; unmatched junction nucleotides: 8. The CDR3: CASSQGTGVGGQPQHF. As DNA, the CDR3 is TGTGCCAGCAGCCAGGGGACAGGGGTAGGTGGTCAGCCCCAGCATTTT.

J is TRBJ2-1 and V is TRBV7-6, with TRBD1 as a possible D gene (6 bases). Trimming left V 3 bases short and J 5 bases short, with 8 bases between. There are 13 residues in the CDR3. Germline values: CDR1 SGHVS, CDR2 FNYEAQ. CDR3 sequence: CASSFSGDNEQFF. CDR3 in DNA: TGTGCCAGCAGCTTTTCAGGGGACAATGAGCAGTTCTTC.

The chain joins TRBV28 to TRBJ2-1; TRBD2 aligns across 10 bases. Germline assignment: CDR1 MDHEN and CDR2 SYDVKM. V trimming: 4 bases; J trimming: 5 bases; junction bases outside the gene matches: 5. CDR3 length: 15 residues. CDR3 residues: CASSSPSGRNNEQFF. DNA of the CDR3: TGTGCCAGCAGTTCTCCTAGCGGGAGAAACAATGAGCAGTTCTTC.

The chain links TRBV29-1 to TRBJ1-3; D is unclear. The CDR3 loop spans 14 amino acids. V was cut by 4 bases and J by 0 bases, with 10 bases left in between. Germline V CDR1 and CDR2: SQVTM, ANQGSEA. CDR3 DNA sequence: TGCAGCGTTGGCAGTGAGAGCTCTGGAAACACCATATATTTT. Protein: CSVGSESSGNTIYF.